This is a list of T cell receptor beta chains from one sample in a study of blood T cell repertoires in COVID-19. The assay was immunoSEQ multiplex PCR, and TCRdb's table has in-frame clones only and misses some. In the table there are 250,000 to 300,000 clones, nearly 90% of which are singletons. Material for sequencing was peripheral blood. These receptors all stem from a woman aged 40 to 49 who had recovered from COVID-19. CDR3s include the opening cysteine and the closing phenylalanine or tryptophan. D genes are given only for firm matches. The listing skips clone size in some rows; elsewhere it reads once, few, many or a size class.

size: .; J: TRBJ2-5; D: TRBD2; length: 17; V: TRBV9; DNA: TGTGCCAGCAGCCCAAGACCGGGACTAGCGGGGGCAGAGACCCAGTACTTC; CDR3: CASSPRPGLAGAETQYF
size: .; J: TRBJ2-1; D: TRBD2; length: 15; V: TRBV5-5; DNA: TGTGCCAGCAGCTTGGATCGGGGGGTCTACAATGAGCAGCTCTTC; CDR3: CASSLDRGVYNEQLF
size: .; J: TRBJ1-4; D: TRBD1; length: 13; V: TRBV11-2; DNA: TGTGCCAGCAGCCTGGACAGGGATGAAAAACTGTTTTTT; CDR3: CASSLDRDEKLFF
size: once; J: TRBJ2-7; D: .; length: 15; V: TRBV3-1/TRBV3-2; DNA: TGTGCCAGCAGCCAGGGAACTAGCCCCTCCTACGAGCAGTACTTC; CDR3: CASSQGTSPSYEQYF
size: .; J: TRBJ1-1; D: .; length: 13; V: TRBV5-1; DNA: TGCGCCAGCAGCTTAACAGGGTACACTGAAGCTTTCTTT; CDR3: CASSLTGYTEAFF
size: .; J: TRBJ2-7; D: .; length: 12; V: TRBV7-9; DNA: TGTGCCAGCAGCCCGACGGGGGACGAGCAGTACTTC; CDR3: CASSPTGDEQYF
size: .; J: TRBJ1-4; D: TRBD1; length: 15; V: TRBV24-1; DNA: TGTGCCACCAGTGATCCCGACAGGGGGCATGAAAAACTGTTTTTT; CDR3: CATSDPDRGHEKLFF
size: .; J: TRBJ2-2; D: TRBD2; length: 17; V: TRBV6-4; DNA: TGTGCCAGCAGCGTCGAGGCTAGCGGGGGGAAAACCGGGGAGCTGTTTTTT; CDR3: CASSVEASGGKTGELFF
size: .; J: TRBJ2-7; D: .; length: 11; V: TRBV6-1; DNA: TGTGCCAGCAGTGAAGACTCCGAGCAGTACTTC; CDR3: CASSEDSEQYF
size: .; J: TRBJ2-4; D: .; length: 15; V: TRBV7-2; DNA: TGTGCCAGCCGCCGGAACTCAGCGACCAAAAACATTCAGTACTTC; CDR3: CASRRNSATKNIQYF
size: .; J: TRBJ2-3; D: TRBD1; length: 15; V: TRBV7-2; DNA: TGTGCCAGCAGCCCGGGACAGGGCCCACTAGATACGCAGTATTTT; CDR3: CASSPGQGPLDTQYF
size: .; J: TRBJ1-1; D: TRBD1; length: 13; V: TRBV12-5; DNA: TGTGCTAGTGGTTTGGTAAGGGACAGGGTGACTTTCTTT; CDR3: CASGLVRDRVTFF
size: once; J: TRBJ1-1; D: .; length: 15; V: TRBV3-1/TRBV3-2; DNA: TGTGCCAGCAGCCAACCCGCCGGGGGAAACACTGAAGCTTTCTTT; CDR3: CASSQPAGGNTEAFF
size: .; J: TRBJ2-7; D: .; length: 17; V: TRBV5-1; DNA: TGCGCCAGCAGCCTGCTCACAGGGGGGGAAGGTAGTTACGAGCAGTACTTC; CDR3: CASSLLTGGEGSYEQYF
size: .; J: TRBJ1-1; D: .; length: 14; V: TRBV2; DNA: TGTGCCAGCAGTGAGGGGGCAGGGATCGGTGAAGCTTTCTTT; CDR3: CASSEGAGIGEAFF
size: .; J: TRBJ2-4; D: TRBD1; length: 15; V: TRBV27; DNA: TGTGCCAGCAGTTTATTGGCGGGACAGGGAAACATTCAGTACTTC; CDR3: CASSLLAGQGNIQYF
size: .; J: TRBJ2-3; D: .; length: 17; V: TRBV4-1; DNA: TGCGCCAGCAGCCAAGACAGGGCATACGGGAGCCCAGATACGCAGTATTTT; CDR3: CASSQDRAYGSPDTQYF
size: .; J: TRBJ1-1; D: .; length: 15; V: TRBV14; DNA: TGTGCCAGCAGCCAAGATGATGCGGGGATCTCTGAAGCTTTCTTT; CDR3: CASSQDDAGISEAFF
size: .; J: TRBJ1-1; D: .; length: 13; V: TRBV27; DNA: TGTGCCAGCAGTTTATCGGGGAGAACTGAAGCTTTCTTT; CDR3: CASSLSGRTEAFF
size: .; J: TRBJ2-5; D: .; length: 15; V: TRBV9; DNA: TGTGCCAGCAGCGCCACGGGAACCTACCAAGAGACCCAGTACTTC; CDR3: CASSATGTYQETQYF
size: .; J: TRBJ2-2; D: .; length: 15; V: TRBV30; DNA: TGTGCCTGGCAATACGGAGGCGGTGGGACCGGGGAGCTGTTTTTT; CDR3: CAWQYGGGGTGELFF
size: once; J: TRBJ1-4; D: .; length: 15; V: TRBV2; DNA: TGTGCCAGCAGCGAAAGGACAGTCCCTAATGAAAAACTGTTTTTT; CDR3: CASSERTVPNEKLFF
size: .; J: TRBJ1-2; D: TRBD1; length: 14; V: TRBV11-2; DNA: TGTGCCAGCAGCTTAGATGGGACAGGGGATGGCTACACCTTC; CDR3: CASSLDGTGDGYTF
size: .; J: TRBJ1-5; D: TRBD1; length: 16; V: TRBV6-5; DNA: TGTGCCAGCAGTTATGACGGGACAGGGTTTATTCAGCCCCAGCATTTT; CDR3: CASSYDGTGFIQPQHF
size: .; J: TRBJ2-3; D: TRBD2; length: 17; V: TRBV27; DNA: TGTGCCAGCAGACTTGAACCGTTAGCGGGCAACACAGATACGCAGTATTTT; CDR3: CASRLEPLAGNTDTQYF
size: .; J: TRBJ2-2; D: .; length: 17; V: TRBV5-8; DNA: TGTGCCAGCAGCCCGGGTTGGGGGGGCCCGAACACCGGGGAGCTGTTTTTT; CDR3: CASSPGWGGPNTGELFF
size: .; J: TRBJ2-3; D: .; length: 13; V: TRBV4-1; DNA: TGCGCCAGCAGCCAAGTGCGGCCGGATACGCAGTATTTT; CDR3: CASSQVRPDTQYF
size: .; J: TRBJ2-5; D: .; length: 13; V: TRBV12-5; DNA: TGTGCTAGTCTGTATGCGGGGCACGAGACCCAGTACTTC; CDR3: CASLYAGHETQYF
size: .; J: TRBJ2-4; D: TRBD1; length: 15; V: TRBV6-5; DNA: TGTGCCAGCAGTTTTACGACAGGGCTTGCAAACATTCAGTACTTC; CDR3: CASSFTTGLANIQYF
size: .; J: TRBJ2-5; D: .; length: 14; V: TRBV9; DNA: TGTGCCAGCAGCGCCACCGTGGGGGGAGAGACCCAGTACTTC; CDR3: CASSATVGGETQYF
size: .; J: TRBJ2-5; D: .; length: 14; V: TRBV5-4; DNA: TGTGCCAGCAGCTTGGGCAGCGGACAAGAGACCCAGTACTTC; CDR3: CASSLGSGQETQYF
size: .; J: TRBJ2-1; D: TRBD2; length: 15; V: TRBV6-4; DNA: TGTGCCAGCAGTGAAGGACTAGCGGGGTACAATGAGCAGTTCTTC; CDR3: CASSEGLAGYNEQFF
size: .; J: TRBJ1-6; D: .; length: 15; V: TRBV19; DNA: TGTGCCAGTAGTACCCCCGGCGGTCACAATTCACCCCTCCACTTT; CDR3: CASSTPGGHNSPLHF
size: .; J: TRBJ1-5; D: .; length: 13; V: TRBV28; DNA: TGTGCCAGCAGTACCCAGGGAGGTCAGCCCCAGCATTTT; CDR3: CASSTQGGQPQHF
size: .; J: TRBJ2-1; D: .; length: 15; V: TRBV7-3; DNA: TGTGCCAGCAGCTTAGGGCAAGGTGGTATTCGTGAGCAGTTCTTC; CDR3: CASSLGQGGIREQFF
size: .; J: TRBJ1-4; D: TRBD1; length: 15; V: TRBV10-3; DNA: TGTGCCATCAGTGAGACGACAGGGGATCGCGAAAAACTGTTTTTT; CDR3: CAISETTGDREKLFF
size: .; J: TRBJ1-2; D: .; length: 14; V: TRBV29-1; DNA: TGCAGCGTTGAACCGCAGGTGATATCAGGGGGCTACACCTTC; CDR3: CSVEPQVISGGYTF
size: .; J: TRBJ2-7; D: .; length: 13; V: TRBV2; DNA: TGTGCCAGCGGACGGGAGTCCTACTACGAGCAGTACTTC; CDR3: CASGRESYYEQYF
size: .; J: TRBJ1-3; D: .; length: 15; V: TRBV14; DNA: TGTGCCAGCAGCCCCGGGGCGGGGACTGGAAACACCATATATTTT; CDR3: CASSPGAGTGNTIYF
size: .; J: TRBJ2-7; D: .; length: 13; V: TRBV28; DNA: TGTGCCAGCAGTTTTGGCGGCTCCTACGAGCAGTACTTC; CDR3: CASSFGGSYEQYF
size: .; J: TRBJ2-2; D: .; length: 14; V: TRBV14; DNA: TGTGCCAGCAGCCGACTACCGGGCGCCGGGGAGCTGTTTTTT; CDR3: CASSRLPGAGELFF
size: .; J: TRBJ2-2; D: TRBD1; length: 14; V: TRBV9; DNA: TGTGCCACCAACGACAGGGGGCTAGGCGGGGAGCTGTTTTTT; CDR3: CATNDRGLGGELFF
size: .; J: TRBJ1-1; D: .; length: 16; V: TRBV6-2/TRBV6-3; DNA: TGTGCCAGCAGTTACCCCCTGTCCGCTATGAACACTGAAGCTTTCTTT; CDR3: CASSYPLSAMNTEAFF
size: .; J: TRBJ2-7; D: TRBD1; length: 15; V: TRBV6-5; DNA: TGTGCCAGCAGTTACTGGGGGACAGACCCATACGAGCAGTACTTC; CDR3: CASSYWGTDPYEQYF
size: .; J: TRBJ2-2; D: .; length: 16; V: TRBV14; DNA: TGTGCCAGCAGCCCTCGGACAGGCCGGGGGACCGGGGAGCTGTTTTTT; CDR3: CASSPRTGRGTGELFF
size: .; J: TRBJ2-5; D: TRBD1; length: 15; V: TRBV5-1; DNA: TGCGCCAGCAGCACGGGACAGGGAGGCGGAGAGACCCAGTACTTC; CDR3: CASSTGQGGGETQYF
size: .; J: TRBJ2-1; D: .; length: 16; V: TRBV7-9; DNA: TGTGCCAGCAGCTTTCCCCCCCAGGTGGATTACAATGAGCAGTTCTTC; CDR3: CASSFPPQVDYNEQFF
size: .; J: TRBJ1-1; D: .; length: 13; V: TRBV2; DNA: TGTGCCAGCCATGCTCTGGAGGATACTGAAGCTTTCTTT; CDR3: CASHALEDTEAFF
size: .; J: TRBJ1-1; D: .; length: 12; V: TRBV7-9; DNA: TGTGCCAGCAGCTTACTTACGGCTGAAGCTTTCTTT; CDR3: CASSLLTAEAFF
size: .; J: TRBJ2-3; D: .; length: 15; V: TRBV6-5; DNA: TGTGCCAGCAGTCCTAGCGAGACCGCCCCAGATACGCAGTATTTT; CDR3: CASSPSETAPDTQYF
size: .; J: TRBJ2-4; D: TRBD2; length: 15; V: TRBV6-5; DNA: TGTGCCAGCAGTTACTCTAGCGGGAGAGGGAACATTCAGTACTTC; CDR3: CASSYSSGRGNIQYF
size: .; J: TRBJ1-2; D: TRBD1; length: 16; V: TRBV19; DNA: TGTGCCAGTAGTACCACGGCCGGGGACAGGGGGAACGGCTACACCTTC; CDR3: CASSTTAGDRGNGYTF
size: .; J: TRBJ1-1; D: TRBD1; length: 15; V: TRBV29-1; DNA: TGCAGCGTGGCAGGGGGCGCGAGGTCGGACACTGAAGCTTTCTTT; CDR3: CSVAGGARSDTEAFF
size: .; J: TRBJ1-1; D: .; length: 15; V: TRBV4-1; DNA: TGCGCCAGCAGCGAAAGCGGGGCGCTGGGCACTGAAGCTTTCTTT; CDR3: CASSESGALGTEAFF
size: .; J: TRBJ2-2; D: .; length: 13; V: TRBV24-1; DNA: TGTGCCACCAGCCCACAGGGCACCGGGGAGCTGTTTTTT; CDR3: CATSPQGTGELFF